This T cell receptor (beta chain) was profiled in a study of molecular identifiers for immune sequencing clone quantification. Whole-study findings and limits: Spiked Jurkat TCR RNA equivalent to one cell was reportedly detectable in approximately 980,000 naive cells. Effector cells kept over 98% of their molecules in clones above 20 RNA copies, while naive cells kept under 1% there. Underestimation of highly expanded clone sizes could arise where identical TCR molecules share a barcode.

Germline lookup yields CDR1 MDHEN and CDR2 SYDVKM. The V and J ends lost 7 bases and 0 bases respectively, with 11 bases between them. The CDR3 covers 14 residues. Comments on this clonotype: Its antigen is unidentified. This clone may be a read error of a much larger clone one base away.

Sorting selected naive CD8 T cells with a CD8+CD4-CCR7+CD45RA+ phenotype. TCRdb independently ran MiXCR on the PCR reads; one entry per CDR3 protein. The top ten clones hold about 7.4% of a sample with 38,000 or so distinct CDR3 sequences, about 18% of them seen once. The chain carries TRBV28 and TRBJ2-3; tentatively, D is TRBD1 or TRBD2 (5 bases each). Sequencing was performed on naive CD8+ T cells from blood, with Jurkat cell RNA spiked in. The subset denotes: FACS-sorted CD8+CD4-CCR7+CD45RA+ naive T cells. This TCR came from a human donor in good health. Some libraries in this study had Jurkat cell RNA spiked in. CDR3 protein: CASTGAPSTDTQYF. The CDR3 DNA reads as TGTGCCAGCACCGGGGCTCCTAGCACAGATACGCAGTATTTT.